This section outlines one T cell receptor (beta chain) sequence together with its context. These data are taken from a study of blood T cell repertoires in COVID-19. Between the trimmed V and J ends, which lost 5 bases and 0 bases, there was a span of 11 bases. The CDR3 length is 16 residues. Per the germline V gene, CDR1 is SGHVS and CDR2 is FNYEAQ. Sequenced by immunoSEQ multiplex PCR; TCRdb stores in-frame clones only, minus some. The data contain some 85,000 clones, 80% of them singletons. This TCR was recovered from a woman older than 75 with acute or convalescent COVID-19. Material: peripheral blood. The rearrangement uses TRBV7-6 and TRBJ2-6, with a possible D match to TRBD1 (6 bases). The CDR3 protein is CASSIRGVSGANVLTF. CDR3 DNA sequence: TGTGCCAGCAGCATCAGGGGAGTCTCTGGGGCCAACGTCCTGACTTTC.